This passage covers 26 T cell receptor beta chains from one sample sequenced in a study of glioma-infiltrating T cells. Amplification of TCR alpha and beta CDR3 regions from RNA used iRepertoire nested multiplex PCR. MiXCR was run by TCRdb on the multiplex PCR reads, yielding one entry per CDR3 protein. This repertoire shows around 390,000 distinct CDR3 sequences, 41% found once; its top ten account for around 13%. The material sequenced was glioma tissue, nonneoplastic brain tissue, or PBMCs (not recorded which). Source of these receptors: a human donor with low-grade glioma or glioblastoma, undergoing nonglioma brain surgery, or in good health (not recorded which).

The chain couples TRBV7-9 to TRBJ1-1; 8 nucleotides agree with TRBD1. The V gene end was trimmed by 6 bases and the J gene end by 0 bases; junction bases not matched to a gene: 3. Per the germline V gene, CDR1 is SEHNR and CDR2 is FQNEAQ (reference sequence). This CDR3 has 14 amino acids. The CDR3 sequence is CASRTQGVNTEAFF. The CDR3 DNA reads as TGTGCCAGCAGAACACAGGGGGTGAACACTGAAGCTTTCTTT.

In its sample, this clonotype was seen a few times. This could be a read error, since a much larger clone is one nucleotide away. The chain recombines TRBV25-1 with TRBJ2-7; possible D gene TRBD1, 6 bases. Trimming stripped 5 bases from V and 8 bases from J, with 19 bases between. CDR1 and CDR2 (germline): MGHDK, SYGVNS. This CDR3 comprises 14 residues. In DNA, the CDR3 is TGTGCCAGCAGTTACAGGGTAGCCGGGGACAAGCAGTACTTC. This encodes CASSYRVAGDKQYF.

The V and J genes are TRBV7-9 and TRBJ1-6; D not resolved. CDR3 length: 13 amino acids. The germline V gene has CDR1 SEHNR and CDR2 FQNEAQ (reference sequence). V was clipped by 1 base and J by 8 bases, with 6 bases between them. The CDR3, as DNA: TGTGCCAGCAGCTTAGGGCCAGATTCACCCCTCCACTTT. This gives the protein CASSLGPDSPLHF.

Worth noting for this clonotype: Germline is not matched at one junction end, which may reflect a read error. The genes are TRBV15 and TRBJ1-5; possibly TRBD1 for D (6 bases). CDR1 and CDR2 (germline): LNHNV, YYDKDF (reference sequence). The CDR3 covers 15 residues. The CDR3 region has the DNA TGTGCCACCAGCAGCCGGGACAAACGCAATCAGCCCAAGCATTTT. Amino acid sequence: CATSSRDKRNQPKHF.

The rearrangement links TRBV14 to TRBJ2-3; possibly TRBD2 for D (6 bases). The CDR3 spans 17 residues. Germline V CDR1 and CDR2: SGHDN, FVKESK. V dropped 1 base and J dropped 3 bases, with 17 bases sitting between them. CDR3 in DNA: TGTGCCAGCAGCCAAGCGGATCGGGAGTCATTGACAGATACGCAGTATTTT. This codes for CASSQADRESLTDTQYF.

This chain connects TRBV4-1 to TRBJ2-7, with D possibly matching TRBD1 (5 bases). Germline V gene sequence: CDR1 MGHRA, CDR2 YSYEKL. Trimming took 3 bases from V and 3 from J, leaving 9 bases between them. This CDR3 has 13 amino acids. Here the CDR3 reads CASSHREGYEQYF. CDR3 nucleotides: TGCGCCAGCAGCCACAGGGAAGGCTACGAGCAGTACTTC.

The chain recombines TRBV7-2 with TRBJ2-4, with TRBD1 identical over 9 bases. The trim removed 3 bases at V and 3 bases at J, leaving 9 bases unmatched. Germline V gene lookup returns CDR1 SGHTA and CDR2 FQGNSA. This CDR3 region has 17 residues. CDR3 sequence: CASSFFEGQGGKNIQYF. The CDR3 DNA is TGTGCCAGCAGCTTTTTTGAGGGACAGGGTGGCAAAAACATTCAGTACTTC.

As concerns this clonotype: This may be a read error: a much more frequent sequence differs by one nucleotide. The chain combines TRBV6-9 with TRBJ2-1; the D call may be TRBD1 or TRBD2 (5 bases each). The CDR3 has 15 amino acids. CDR1 MNHGY and CDR2 SVAAGI come from the germline V gene. The CDR3: CASSSPGGAYNEQSF. In DNA form, the CDR3 reads TGTGCCAGCAGTTCTCCTGGGGGAGCTTACAATGAGCAGTCCTTC.

This clonotype has a count of ten or more. V gene TRBV28 combines with J gene TRBJ1-2, with D unclear. The CDR3 spans 13 residues. The germline V and J ends were trimmed by 6 bases and 0 bases, with 8 bases remaining between them. The germline CDR1 and CDR2 sequences are MDHEN and SYDVKM. CDR3 sequence reads: CASSSVPNYGYTF. Written as DNA, the CDR3 is TGTGCCAGCAGCTCTGTGCCTAACTATGGCTACACCTTC.

V and J are TRBV20-1 and TRBJ1-1, with TRBD1 as a possible D gene (5 bases). With 7 bases removed from V and 1 base from J, the gap between germline ends came to 10 bases. The germline CDR1 and CDR2 sequences are DFQATT and SNEGSKA (reference sequence). CDR3 length: 12 residues. The CDR3, as DNA: TGCAGTGGCAGGGTAAGGAACACTGAAGCTTTCTTT. Translating it yields CSGRVRNTEAFF.

This clonotype came up many times. The chain joins TRBV6-1 to TRBJ1-2; D possibly corresponds to TRBD1 (6 bases). Germline lookup yields CDR1 MNHNS and CDR2 SASEGT. V lost 5 bases and J lost 8, with 18 bases in between. CDR3 size: 14 residues. CDR3 amino acids: CASSSSGTRPGYTF. Written as DNA, the CDR3 is TGTGCCAGCAGTTCTTCCGGGACACGTCCGGGCTACACCTTC.

This clonotype was counted a few times. The genes are TRBV4-1 and TRBJ2-5, with TRBD2 as a possible D gene (5 bases). With 4 bases removed from V and 4 bases from J, the gap between germline ends came to 10 bases. CDR1 is MGHRA, CDR2 YSYEKL, per germline. The CDR3 extends over 13 amino acids. The CDR3 is CASSPPSGETQYF. CDR3 coding DNA: TGCGCCAGCAGCCCCCCGAGCGGAGAGACCCAGTACTTC.

This clonotype has a handful of counts. The V and J genes are TRBV20-1 and TRBJ1-2; a possible D gene is TRBD1 (5 bases). The CDR3 sequence is 14 residues long. CDR1 is DFQATT and CDR2 is SNEGSKA in the germline V gene (reference sequence). Trimming stripped 1 base from V and 4 bases from J, with 13 bases between. The CDR3 DNA follows: TGCAGTGCTAGAGTTGGGGCAGTGGGCTATGGCTACACCTTC. This gives the protein CSARVGAVGYGYTF.

This clonotype was picked up a small number of times. V and J are TRBV28 and TRBJ1-5, with D possibly being TRBD1 (6 bases). This CDR3 contains 18 residues. Trimming took off 1 base at V and 4 bases at J, with 20 bases between the two ends. The V gene's germline CDR1 is MDHEN and CDR2 SYDVKM. CDR3 in DNA: TGTGCCAGCAGTTTATTGGAGTTCAGGGGAATATCGAATCAGCCCCAGCATTTT. Translation: CASSLLEFRGISNQPQHF.

The chain employs TRBV12-3 or TRBV12-4 and TRBJ2-7, with 7 positions matching TRBD2. The CDR3 runs to 14 residues. The J segment lost 0 bases and the V segment lost 3 bases, leaving 2 bases of the junction unmatched. CDR3 loop: CASSLGGYSYEQYF. The CDR3 DNA reads as TGTGCCAGCAGTTTGGGGGGGTACTCCTACGAGCAGTACTTC.

This clonotype was seen more than once but under ten times. V usage is TRBV20-1 and J usage is TRBJ2-7; TRBD1 matches 10 bases. Germline V CDR1 and CDR2: DFQATT, SNEGSKA (reference sequence). V dropped 6 bases and J dropped 0; count of bases not matched to a gene: 8. The CDR3 sequence is 15 residues long. The CDR3 is CSAPNRQGASYEQYF. DNA for the CDR3: TGCAGTGCACCAAACCGACAGGGGGCCTCCTACGAGCAGTACTTC.

The chain recombines TRBV20-1 with TRBJ2-7, with 7 nucleotides matching TRBD2. With V trimmed by 4 bases and J by 3 bases, 6 bases remained unmatched. This CDR3 contains 13 residues. Germline assignment: CDR1 DFQATT and CDR2 SNEGSKA (reference sequence). The chain's CDR3 is CSAIRDYIYEQYF. The CDR3 bases are TGCAGTGCTATCCGGGACTATATCTACGAGCAGTACTTC.

This sequence joins TRBV15 and TRBJ1-3, with TRBD1 identical over 9 bases. Germline CDR1 reads LNHNV; CDR2 reads YYDKDF (reference sequence). The CDR3 sequence is 15 residues long. With 4 bases clipped from V and 3 bases from J, the junction kept 4 bases outside the gene matches. This chain's CDR3 is CATSKGQGNGNTIYF. The CDR3 coding sequence is TGTGCCACCAGCAAAGGACAGGGGAATGGAAACACCATATATTTT.

This chain connects TRBV6-6 to TRBJ2-7; TRBD1 matches at 9 bases. J lost 4 bases, V lost 2 bases, and 6 bases had no gene match. The CDR3 covers 15 residues. CDR1 MNHNY and CDR2 SVGAGI come from the germline V gene (reference sequence). For the CDR3, the DNA is TGTGCCAGCAGTTACCTTAGGACAGGGGAGTACGAGCAGTACTTC. Its protein product is CASSYLRTGEYEQYF.

At least ten counts were recorded for this clonotype. The V call is TRBV7-2, the J call TRBJ1-5; D possibly corresponds to TRBD1 (6 bases). There are 12 residues in the CDR3. Trimming took off 5 bases at V and 7 bases at J, with 9 bases between the two ends. Germline values: CDR1 SGHTA, CDR2 FQGNSA. Here the CDR3 reads CASSPGVQPQHF. The CDR3 DNA follows: TGTGCCAGCAGCCCAGGGGTCCAGCCCCAGCATTTT.

This clonotype was seen a handful of times. This chain links TRBV20-1 with TRBJ2-1; a weak D match, TRBD2 (6 bases). CDR3 length: 14 amino acids. The V gene's germline CDR1 is DFQATT and CDR2 SNEGSKA (reference sequence). Trimming cost V 3 bases and J 0 bases, with 9 bases left between them. CDR3 loop: CSARLASSYNEQFF. The CDR3 region has the DNA TGCAGTGCTAGGCTAGCGAGCTCCTACAATGAGCAGTTCTTC.

This clonotype showed up many times. The V and J genes are TRBV6-1 and TRBJ1-1, with D unclear. Deletions cut 5 bases from V and 3 bases from J, with 10 bases between. Germline V lookup: CDR1 MNHNS, CDR2 SASEGT. The CDR3 runs to 13 residues. This chain's CDR3 is CASSRTRDTEAFF. The DNA of the CDR3 is TGTGCCAGCAGTCGGACCAGAGACACTGAAGCTTTCTTT.

The chain combines TRBV5-1 with TRBJ2-3; D not resolved. This CDR3 contains 15 residues. V gave up 4 bases and J gave up 4 bases, with 16 bases separating them. From germline, CDR1 is SGHRS and CDR2 YFSETQ. The CDR3, as DNA: TGCGCCAGCAGCCTCATCCCCACTCGGCCAGATACGCAGTATTTT. Its translation is CASSLIPTRPDTQYF.

A remark on this clonotype: The junction does not match germline at one end; this may be a read error. The chain uses TRBV6-1 and TRBJ1-3, with D hard to call. Germline CDR1 and CDR2: MNHNS and SASEGT. This CDR3 comprises 14 residues. In DNA, the CDR3 is TGTGCCAGCAAGGCAGCCGGCTCTAGAAACACCATATATTTT. It is translated as CASKAAGSRNTIYF.

The genes are TRBV28 and TRBJ1-5; 8 positions agree with TRBD1. CDR3 length: 15 residues. Per germline, CDR1 MDHEN and CDR2 SYDVKM. V shed 4 bases and J 5 bases; nucleotides not matched to a gene: 7. CDR3 residues: CASSSQGEEYQPQHF. The DNA for the CDR3 is TGTGCCAGCAGTTCACAGGGGGAAGAGTATCAGCCCCAGCATTTT.

With respect to this clonotype: Germline and junction disagree at one end, which may indicate a read error. The chain recombines TRBV6-1 with TRBJ2-7, with D possibly matching TRBD2 (5 bases). Germline V gene lookup returns CDR1 MNHNS and CDR2 SASEGT. This CDR3 spans 14 amino acids. The CDR3 bases are TGTGCCAGCAGCTCATATACTAGTCCCTACGAGCATTACTTC. Its translation is CASSSYTSPYEHYF.